This T cell receptor beta chain is drawn from a study of blood T cell repertoires in COVID-19. Study overall: Both acute and convalescent COVID-19 samples were obtained from the United States, Italy and Spain. Nucleic acid was either cDNA or gDNA, and it came from T cells, B-cell-depleted T cells, or PBMCs.

Per the germline V gene, CDR1 is SGDLS and CDR2 is YYNGEE. V was cut by 0 bases and J by 1 base, with 7 bases left in between. The CDR3 is 14 residues long. Sequenced by immunoSEQ multiplex PCR; TCRdb stores in-frame clones only, minus some. The data contain just over 95,000 clones, about 80% of them singletons. Material: peripheral blood. V usage is TRBV9 and J usage is TRBJ1-1; D is unclear. The TCR sequence derives from an elderly man with acute or convalescent COVID-19. The CDR3 region has the DNA TGTGCCAGCAGCGTAGCTCAGGAGAACACTGAAGCTTTCTTT. This encodes CASSVAQENTEAFF.